Sequencing of this T cell receptor beta chain was carried out in a study of Ad26.COV2.S vaccination and SARS-CoV-2 variants. Background on the study: As a participant in COV1001, the donor was in the Ad26.COV2.S trial arm. Ad26.COV2.S given intramuscularly, once or twice 56 days apart. General study findings and limits: The study found higher spike-specific TCR breadth in vaccine than placebo recipients. It was reported that spike-specific CD8+ and CD4+ T cell responses were substantially broad after vaccination.

Profiling relied on immunoSEQ multiplex PCR, and the TCRdb table lists in-frame clones only, not all of them. This sample carries around 300,000 clones, roughly 90% of them seen once, and the ten largest clones take 6.4%. About this clone: The antigen is undetermined.

The sample's treatment: 19 received Ad26.COV2.S at low or high dose, single or two shots; about 5 received placebo; per-sample allocation not given. Sample collection was performed on day 63 after the first vaccine or placebo injection. Material: peripheral blood, obtained in a trial of Ad26.COV2.S vaccine versus placebo. This clonotype originated in a person aged 18-65 years who received the Ad26.COV2.S COVID-19 vaccine or a placebo.

CDR3 region: CAITAGLAGSTDTQYF. CDR3 coding DNA: TGTGCCATCACCGCCGGGCTAGCGGGAAGCACAGATACGCAGTATTTT. This sequence joins TRBV10-3 and TRBJ2-3, with 9 bases lining up with TRBD2. Germline V gene data show CDR1 as ENHRY and CDR2 as SYGVKD. The CDR3 runs to 16 residues. Trimming at V came to 7 bases and at J to 0 bases, leaving 8 bases not matched to a gene.